This TCR beta chain is from a study of T cell responses to AZD1222 COVID-19 vaccine. Overall study findings and caveats: Regions left unmutated in variants are reportedly the target of nearly half of spike-specific TCRs.

This clone was seen just once. Its specificity is unknown. Assay used: immunoSEQ multiplex PCR; TCRdb lists only in-frame clones, some missing. The sample lists roughly 150,000 clones; about 87% were seen once. This receptor was obtained from an adult who received the AZD1222 COVID-19 vaccine. The sample consisted of peripheral blood, taken 28 days after the second AZD1222 dose.

DNA for the CDR3: TGTGCCAGCAGCTCCCCTGTTGAACAGGAAAAACTGTTTTTT. This codes for CASSSPVEQEKLFF. The chain combines TRBV7-9 with TRBJ1-4, with no clear D. Germline values: CDR1 SEHNR, CDR2 FQNEAQ (reference sequence). Between the trimmed V and J ends, which lost 4 bases and 8 bases, there was a span of 14 bases. The CDR3 runs 14 residues.